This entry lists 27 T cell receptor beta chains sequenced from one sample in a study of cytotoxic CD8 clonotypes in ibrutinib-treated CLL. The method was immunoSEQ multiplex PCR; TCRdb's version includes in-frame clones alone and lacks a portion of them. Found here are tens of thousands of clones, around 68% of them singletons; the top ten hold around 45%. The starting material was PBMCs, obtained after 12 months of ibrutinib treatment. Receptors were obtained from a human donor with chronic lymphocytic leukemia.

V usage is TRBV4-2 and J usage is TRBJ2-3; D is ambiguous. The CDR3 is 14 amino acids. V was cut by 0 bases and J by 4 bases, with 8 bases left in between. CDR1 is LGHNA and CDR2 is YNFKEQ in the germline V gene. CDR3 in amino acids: CASSQDIRADTQYF. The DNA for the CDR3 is TGTGCCAGCAGCCAAGATATTCGGGCAGATACGCAGTATTTT.

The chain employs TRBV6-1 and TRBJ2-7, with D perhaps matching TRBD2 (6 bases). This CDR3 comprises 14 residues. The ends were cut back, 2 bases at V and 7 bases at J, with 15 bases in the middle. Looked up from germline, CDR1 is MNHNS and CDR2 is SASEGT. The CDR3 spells CASSEWEAPREQYF. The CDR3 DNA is TGTGCCAGCAGTGAATGGGAGGCGCCACGAGAGCAGTACTTC.

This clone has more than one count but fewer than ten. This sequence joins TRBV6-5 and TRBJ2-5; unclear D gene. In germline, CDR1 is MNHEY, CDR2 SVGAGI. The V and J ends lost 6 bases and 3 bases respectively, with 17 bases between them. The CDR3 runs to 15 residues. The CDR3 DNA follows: TGTGCCAGCAGCTTGCTACATGAAACTAAAGAGACCCAGTACTTC. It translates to CASSLLHETKETQYF.

The CDR3 region has the DNA TGTGCCAGCTCCCCGGAGGGGATCCACTATGGCTACACCTTC. This gives the protein CASSPEGIHYGYTF. J is TRBJ1-2 and V is TRBV18, with D maybe TRBD1 (5 bases). The CDR3 extends over 14 amino acids. V shed 6 bases and J shed 3 bases, with 14 bases lying between them. Looked up from germline, CDR1 is KGHSH and CDR2 is LQKENI.

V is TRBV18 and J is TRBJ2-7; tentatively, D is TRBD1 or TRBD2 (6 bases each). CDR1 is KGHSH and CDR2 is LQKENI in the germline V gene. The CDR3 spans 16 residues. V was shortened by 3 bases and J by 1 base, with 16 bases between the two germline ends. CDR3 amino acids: CASSPEGGVSSYEQYF. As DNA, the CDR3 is TGTGCCAGCTCACCGGAGGGGGGAGTCTCATCCTACGAGCAGTACTTC.

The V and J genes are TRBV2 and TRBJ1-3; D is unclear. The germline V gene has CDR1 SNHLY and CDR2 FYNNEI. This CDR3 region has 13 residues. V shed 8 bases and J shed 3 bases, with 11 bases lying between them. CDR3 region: CASADGNGNTIYF. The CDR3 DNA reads TGTGCCAGCGCGGACGGGAATGGAAACACCATATATTTT.

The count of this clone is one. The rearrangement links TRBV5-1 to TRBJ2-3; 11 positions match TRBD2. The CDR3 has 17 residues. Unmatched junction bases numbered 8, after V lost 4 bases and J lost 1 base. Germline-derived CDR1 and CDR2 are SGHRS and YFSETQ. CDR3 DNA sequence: TGCGCCAGCAGCCGATTAGGTAGCGGGGGGGGCACAGATACGCAGTATTTT. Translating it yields CASSRLGSGGGTDTQYF.

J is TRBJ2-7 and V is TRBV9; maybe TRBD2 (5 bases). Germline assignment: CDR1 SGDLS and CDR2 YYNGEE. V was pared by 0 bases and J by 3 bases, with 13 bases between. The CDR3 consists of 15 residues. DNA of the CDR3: TGTGCCAGCAGCGTAGCGAGCGGCCCCAGCTACGAGCAGTACTTC. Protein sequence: CASSVASGPSYEQYF.

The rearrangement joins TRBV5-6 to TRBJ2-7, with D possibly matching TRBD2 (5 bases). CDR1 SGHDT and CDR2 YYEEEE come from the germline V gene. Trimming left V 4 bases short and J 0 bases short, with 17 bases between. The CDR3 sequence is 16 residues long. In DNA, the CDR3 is TGTGCCAGCAGCGAGTGGGTAGCGCCGAGCTCCTACGAGCAGTACTTC. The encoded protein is CASSEWVAPSSYEQYF.

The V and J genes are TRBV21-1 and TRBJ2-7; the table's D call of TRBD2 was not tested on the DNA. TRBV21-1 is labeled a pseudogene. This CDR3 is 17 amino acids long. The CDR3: CASVARGLAGLPYEQYF. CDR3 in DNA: TGTGCCAGCGTAGCAAGGGGCCTAGCGGGCCTCCCCTACGAGCAGTACTTC.

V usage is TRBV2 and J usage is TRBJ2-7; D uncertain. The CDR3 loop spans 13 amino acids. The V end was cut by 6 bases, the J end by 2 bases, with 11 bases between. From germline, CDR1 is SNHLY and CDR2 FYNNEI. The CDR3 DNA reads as TGTGCCAGCAGGGTAGGGTTCGCCTACGAGCAGTACTTC. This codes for CASRVGFAYEQYF.

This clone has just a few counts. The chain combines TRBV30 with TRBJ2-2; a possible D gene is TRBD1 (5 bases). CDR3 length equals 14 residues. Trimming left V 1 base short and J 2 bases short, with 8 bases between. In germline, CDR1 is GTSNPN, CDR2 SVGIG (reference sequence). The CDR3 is CAWSATANTGELFF. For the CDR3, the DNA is TGTGCCTGGAGTGCGACAGCAAACACCGGGGAGCTGTTTTTT.

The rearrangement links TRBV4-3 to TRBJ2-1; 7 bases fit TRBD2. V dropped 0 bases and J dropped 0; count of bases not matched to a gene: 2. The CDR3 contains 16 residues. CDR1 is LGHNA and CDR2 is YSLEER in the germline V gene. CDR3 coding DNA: TGCGCCAGCAGCCAAGACCGGACTAGCTCCTACAATGAGCAGTTCTTC. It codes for CASSQDRTSSYNEQFF.

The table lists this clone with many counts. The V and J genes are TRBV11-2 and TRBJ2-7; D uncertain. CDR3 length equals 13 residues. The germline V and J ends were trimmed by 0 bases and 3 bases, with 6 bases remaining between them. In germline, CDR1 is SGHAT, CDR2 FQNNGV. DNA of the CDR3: TGTGCCAGCAGCTTAGACAGGCGCTACGAGCAGTACTTC. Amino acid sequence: CASSLDRRYEQYF.

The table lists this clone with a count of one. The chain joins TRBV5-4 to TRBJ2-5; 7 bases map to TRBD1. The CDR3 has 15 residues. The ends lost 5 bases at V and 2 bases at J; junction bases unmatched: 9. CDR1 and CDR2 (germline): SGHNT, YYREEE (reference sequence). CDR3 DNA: TGTGCCAGCAGAATCGCCGACAGGGTTCAAGAGACCCAGTACTTC. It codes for CASRIADRVQETQYF. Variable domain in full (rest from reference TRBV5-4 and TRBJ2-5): ETGVTQSPTHLIKTRGQQVTLRCSSQSGHNTVSWYQQALGQGPQFIFQYYREEENGRGNFPPRFSGLQFPNYSSELNVNALELDDSALYLCASRIADRVQETQYFGPGTRLLVL.

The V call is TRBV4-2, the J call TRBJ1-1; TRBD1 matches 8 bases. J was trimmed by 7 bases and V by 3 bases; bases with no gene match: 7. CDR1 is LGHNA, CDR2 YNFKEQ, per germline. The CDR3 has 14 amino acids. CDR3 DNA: TGTGCCAGCAGCCAGGACAGGGAAATTGGTGAAGCTTTCTTT. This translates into CASSQDREIGEAFF.

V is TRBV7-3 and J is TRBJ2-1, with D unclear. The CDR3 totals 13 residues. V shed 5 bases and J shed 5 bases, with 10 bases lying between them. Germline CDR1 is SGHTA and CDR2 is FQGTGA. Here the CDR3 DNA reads TGTGCCAGCAGCGAGTCTCAGAACAATGAGCAGTTCTTC. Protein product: CASSESQNNEQFF.

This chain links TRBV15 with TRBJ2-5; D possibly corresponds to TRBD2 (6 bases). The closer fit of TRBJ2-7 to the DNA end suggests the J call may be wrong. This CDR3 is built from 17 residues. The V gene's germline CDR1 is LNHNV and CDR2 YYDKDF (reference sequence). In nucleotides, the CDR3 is TGTGCCACCAGCAGAGATCTGGTTGCGGGAAGGGACTACGAGCAGTACTTC. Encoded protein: CATSRDLVAGRDYEQYF.

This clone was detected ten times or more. CDR3 bases: TGCGCCAGCAGCCAAGGACTAGCGGGCTCCTACAATGAGCAGTTCTTC. The encoded protein is CASSQGLAGSYNEQFF. The chain links TRBV4-3 to TRBJ2-1; TRBD2 aligns across 10 bases. The ends lost 1 base at V and 0 bases at J; junction bases unmatched: 0. The V gene's germline CDR1 is LGHNA and CDR2 YSLEER. There are 16 residues in the CDR3.

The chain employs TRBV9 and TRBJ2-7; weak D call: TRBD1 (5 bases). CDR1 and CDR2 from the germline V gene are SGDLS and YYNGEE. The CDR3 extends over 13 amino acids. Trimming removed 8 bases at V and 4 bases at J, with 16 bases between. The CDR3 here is CASTVQAGYEQYF. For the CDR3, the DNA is TGTGCCAGTACCGTACAGGCCGGGTACGAGCAGTACTTC.

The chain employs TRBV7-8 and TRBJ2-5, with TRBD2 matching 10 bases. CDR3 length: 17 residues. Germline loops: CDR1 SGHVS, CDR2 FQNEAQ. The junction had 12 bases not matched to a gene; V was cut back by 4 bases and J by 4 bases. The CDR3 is CASSSLLTSGKRETQYF. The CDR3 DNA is TGTGCCAGCAGCTCCCTTCTCACTAGCGGGAAACGAGAGACCCAGTACTTC.

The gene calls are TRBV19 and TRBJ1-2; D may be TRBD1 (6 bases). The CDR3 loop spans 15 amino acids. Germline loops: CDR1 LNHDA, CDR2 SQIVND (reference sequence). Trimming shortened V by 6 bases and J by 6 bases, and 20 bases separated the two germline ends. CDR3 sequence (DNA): TGTGCCAGTAGGAAAGGGGGTGAAATTATCGATGGCTACACCTTC. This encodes CASRKGGEIIDGYTF.

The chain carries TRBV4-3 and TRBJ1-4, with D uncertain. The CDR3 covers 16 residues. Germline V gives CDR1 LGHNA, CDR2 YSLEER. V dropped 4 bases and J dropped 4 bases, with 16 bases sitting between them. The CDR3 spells CASSLRTPGNNEKLFF. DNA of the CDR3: TGCGCCAGCAGCCTGAGGACTCCCGGTAATAATGAAAAACTGTTTTTT.

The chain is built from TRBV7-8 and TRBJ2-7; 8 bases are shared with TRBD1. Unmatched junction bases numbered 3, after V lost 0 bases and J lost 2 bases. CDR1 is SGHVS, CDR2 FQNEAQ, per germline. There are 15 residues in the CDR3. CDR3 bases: TGTGCCAGCAGCTTAGCGCGGACAGGGACCTACGAGCAGTACTTC. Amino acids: CASSLARTGTYEQYF.

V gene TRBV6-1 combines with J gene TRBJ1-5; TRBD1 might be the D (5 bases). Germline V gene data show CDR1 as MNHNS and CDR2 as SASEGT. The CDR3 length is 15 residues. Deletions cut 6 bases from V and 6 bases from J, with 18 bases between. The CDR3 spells CASSTTHQGTQPQHF. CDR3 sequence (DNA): TGTGCCAGCAGCACTACCCACCAGGGAACTCAGCCCCAGCATTTT.

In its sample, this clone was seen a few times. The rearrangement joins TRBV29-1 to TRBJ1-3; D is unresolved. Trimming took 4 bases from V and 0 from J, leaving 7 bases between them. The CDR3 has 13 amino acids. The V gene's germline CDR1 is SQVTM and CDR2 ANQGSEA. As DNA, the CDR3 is TGCAGCGTTGTGCAGAGCTCTGGAAACACCATATATTTT. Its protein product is CSVVQSSGNTIYF.

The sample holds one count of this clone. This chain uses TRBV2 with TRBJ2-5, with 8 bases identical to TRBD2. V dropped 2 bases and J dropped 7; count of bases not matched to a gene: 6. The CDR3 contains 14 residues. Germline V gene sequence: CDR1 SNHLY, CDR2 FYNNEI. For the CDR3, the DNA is TGTGCCAGCAGTGAACGACTAGCGAGGGGGACCCAGTACTTC. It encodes CASSERLARGTQYF. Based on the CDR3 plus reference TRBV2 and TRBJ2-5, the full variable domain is EPEVTQTPSHQVTQMGQEVILRCVPISNHLYFYWYRQILGQKVEFLVSFYNNEISEKSEIFDDQFSVERPDGSNFTLKIRSTKLEDSAMYFCASSERLARGTQYFGPGTRLLVL.